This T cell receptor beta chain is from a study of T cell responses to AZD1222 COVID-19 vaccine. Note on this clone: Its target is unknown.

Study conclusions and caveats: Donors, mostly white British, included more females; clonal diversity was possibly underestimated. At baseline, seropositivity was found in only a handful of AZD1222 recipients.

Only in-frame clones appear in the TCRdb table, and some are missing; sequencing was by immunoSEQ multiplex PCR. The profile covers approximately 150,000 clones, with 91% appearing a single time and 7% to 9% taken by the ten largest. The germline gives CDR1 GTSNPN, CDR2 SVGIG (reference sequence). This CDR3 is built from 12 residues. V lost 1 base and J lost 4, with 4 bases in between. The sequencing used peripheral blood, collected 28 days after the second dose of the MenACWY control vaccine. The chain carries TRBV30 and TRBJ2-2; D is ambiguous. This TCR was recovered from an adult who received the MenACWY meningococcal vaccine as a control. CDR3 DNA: TGTGCCTGGAGTGGTTCCACCGGGGAGCTGTTTTTT. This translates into CAWSGSTGELFF.